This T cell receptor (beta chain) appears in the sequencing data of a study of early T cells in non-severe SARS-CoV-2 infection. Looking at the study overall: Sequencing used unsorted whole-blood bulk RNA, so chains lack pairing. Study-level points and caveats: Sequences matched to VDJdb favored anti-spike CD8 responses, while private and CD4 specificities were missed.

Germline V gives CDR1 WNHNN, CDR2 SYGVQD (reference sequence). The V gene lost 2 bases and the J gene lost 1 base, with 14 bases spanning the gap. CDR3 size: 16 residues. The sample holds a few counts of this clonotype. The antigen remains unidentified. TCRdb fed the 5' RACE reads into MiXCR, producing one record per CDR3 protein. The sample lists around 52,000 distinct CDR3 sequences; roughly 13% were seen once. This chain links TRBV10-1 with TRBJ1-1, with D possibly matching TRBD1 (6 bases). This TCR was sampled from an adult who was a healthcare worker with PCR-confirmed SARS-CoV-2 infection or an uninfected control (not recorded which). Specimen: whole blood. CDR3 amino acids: CASSEKQGLANTEAFF. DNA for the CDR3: TGCGCCAGCAGTGAGAAACAGGGATTGGCGAACACTGAAGCTTTCTTT.